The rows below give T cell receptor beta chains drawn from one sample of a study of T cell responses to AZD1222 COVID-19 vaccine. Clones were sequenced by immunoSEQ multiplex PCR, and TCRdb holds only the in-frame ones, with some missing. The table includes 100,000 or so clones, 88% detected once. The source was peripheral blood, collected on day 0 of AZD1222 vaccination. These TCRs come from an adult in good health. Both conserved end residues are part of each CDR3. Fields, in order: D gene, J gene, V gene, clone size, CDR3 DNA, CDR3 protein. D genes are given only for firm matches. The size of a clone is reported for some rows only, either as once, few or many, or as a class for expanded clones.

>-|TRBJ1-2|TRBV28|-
TGTGCCAGCAGTTTAGCCGGGCACTATGGCTACACCTTC
CASSLAGHYGYTF
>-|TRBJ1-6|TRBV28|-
TGTGCCAGCAGTTTATTAACAGACGGTAATTCACCCCTCCACTTT
CASSLLTDGNSPLHF
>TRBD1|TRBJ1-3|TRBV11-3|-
TGTGCCAGCAGCGGAGAGGGGACAGATTATGGAAACACCATATATTTT
CASSGEGTDYGNTIYF
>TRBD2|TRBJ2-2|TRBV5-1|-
TGCGCCAGCAGCTTGGAGGGGAGGGCGGACACCGGGGAGCTGTTTTTT
CASSLEGRADTGELFF
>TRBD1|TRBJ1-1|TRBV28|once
TGTGCCAGCAGCCCCGGGACAGTGAACACTGAAGCTTTCTTT
CASSPGTVNTEAFF
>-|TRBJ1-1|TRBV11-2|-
TGTGCCAGCAGCTTGGGTTACGCTGAAGCTTTCTTT
CASSLGYAEAFF
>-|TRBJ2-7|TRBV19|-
TGTGCCAGTAGTCGAAACTATGCTAGCGAGCAGTACTTC
CASSRNYASEQYF
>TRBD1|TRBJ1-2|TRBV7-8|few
TGTGCCAGCAGCTTAGCGTACCGGGACAGGGACGGCTACACCTTC
CASSLAYRDRDGYTF
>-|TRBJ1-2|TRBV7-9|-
TGTGCCAGCAGCCCTCTTTTGCCCAACTATGGCTACACCTTC
CASSPLLPNYGYTF
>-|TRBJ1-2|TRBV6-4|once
TGTGCCAGCAGTGAGTGGGCAGGGAAGAACTATGGCTACACCTTC
CASSEWAGKNYGYTF
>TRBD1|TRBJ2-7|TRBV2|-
TGTGCCAGCAGTGTTTCCGGGACAGGGTACGAGCAGTACTTC
CASSVSGTGYEQYF
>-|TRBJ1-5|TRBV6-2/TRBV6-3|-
TGTGCCAGCAGTTATCCCCAGTCCGGGGTTCCCATTTTT
CASSYPQSGVPIF
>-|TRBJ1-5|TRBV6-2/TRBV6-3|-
TGTGCCAGCAGTTACCGACAGGAGTATCAGCCCCAGCATTTT
CASSYRQEYQPQHF
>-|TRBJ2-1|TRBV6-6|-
TGTGCCAGCAGTCCCAAAGGGACCCCATGGGGAACACACAATGAGCAGTTCTTC
CASSPKGTPWGTHNEQFF
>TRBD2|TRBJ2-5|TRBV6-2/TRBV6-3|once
TGTGCCAGCAGTAGACTAGCGGTACAAGAGACCCAGTACTTC
CASSRLAVQETQYF
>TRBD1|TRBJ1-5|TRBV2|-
TGTGCCAGCAGCCCTTTTGGACAGGGAAGACAGCCCCAGCATTTT
CASSPFGQGRQPQHF
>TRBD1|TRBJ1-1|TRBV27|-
TGTGCCAGCAGCCCGGGACAGGGAACGTACACTGAAGCTTTCTTT
CASSPGQGTYTEAFF
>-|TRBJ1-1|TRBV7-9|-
TGTGCCAGCAGCGTAGGGGCTGAAGCTTTCTTT
CASSVGAEAFF
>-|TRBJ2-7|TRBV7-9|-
TGTGCCAGCAGCTCCCTGACAACCCCCTACGAGCAGTACTTC
CASSSLTTPYEQYF
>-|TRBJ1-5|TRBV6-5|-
TGTGCCAGCAGCCTTAGGGGGGAGGACAATCAGCCCCAGCATTTT
CASSLRGEDNQPQHF
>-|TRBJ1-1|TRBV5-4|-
TGTGCCAGCAGCTTAAAAGGGGCGGATGAAGCTTTCTTT
CASSLKGADEAFF
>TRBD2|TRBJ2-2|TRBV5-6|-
TGTGCCAGCAGCTTGACTAGCGGGGGGCCTAACACCGGGGAGCTGTTTTTT
CASSLTSGGPNTGELFF
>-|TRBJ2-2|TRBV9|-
TGTGCCAGCAGCGTAGCCCCAGCGGCGAACACCGGGGAGCTGTTTTTT
CASSVAPAANTGELFF
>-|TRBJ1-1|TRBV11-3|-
TGTGCCAGCAGCCCGACCCGGGCGAACACTGAAGCTTTCTTT
CASSPTRANTEAFF
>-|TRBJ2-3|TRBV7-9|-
TGTGCCAGCAAAGACTGGCGAGATACGCAGTATTTT
CASKDWRDTQYF
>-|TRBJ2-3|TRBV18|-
TGTGCCAGCTCACCAGAAAGGGGCTTCACAGATACGCAGTATTTT
CASSPERGFTDTQYF